This record looks at one TCR beta chain sequence and its context. Its antigen is not identified. These data belong to a study of shared clonotypes between healthy human individuals. Study in general: The people who gave samples were a couple of women and a few men aged 18 to 49. Study results and limitations: The genetic and exposure-history diversity represented was limited by few donors.

Clones were sequenced by immunoSEQ multiplex PCR, and TCRdb holds only the in-frame ones, with some missing. The top ten hold roughly 0.13% of the sample, which has 2,100,000 or so clones, more than 90% seen once. The V segment lost 4 bases and the J segment 1 base; nucleotides outside the gene matches: 7. The CDR3 has 16 residues. Germline-derived CDR1 and CDR2 are KGHSH and LQKENI. The TCR sequence derives from a young man in good health. The chain recombines TRBV18 with TRBJ1-1; 9 positions agree with TRBD1. Sequenced: naive CD4+ T cells sorted from blood. The subset here: CD45RA+ positively selected. The CDR3 sequence: CASSRPGTGTNTEAFF. The CDR3 DNA is TGTGCCAGCTCACGGCCTGGGACAGGGACGAACACTGAAGCTTTCTTT. The whole variable domain, remainder taken from reference TRBV18 and TRBJ1-1, is NAGVMQNPRHLVRRRGQEARLRCSPMKGHSHVYWYRQLPEEGLKFMVYLQKENIIDESGMPKERFSAEFPKEGPSILRIQQVVRGDSAAYFCASSRPGTGTNTEAFFGQGTRLTVV.